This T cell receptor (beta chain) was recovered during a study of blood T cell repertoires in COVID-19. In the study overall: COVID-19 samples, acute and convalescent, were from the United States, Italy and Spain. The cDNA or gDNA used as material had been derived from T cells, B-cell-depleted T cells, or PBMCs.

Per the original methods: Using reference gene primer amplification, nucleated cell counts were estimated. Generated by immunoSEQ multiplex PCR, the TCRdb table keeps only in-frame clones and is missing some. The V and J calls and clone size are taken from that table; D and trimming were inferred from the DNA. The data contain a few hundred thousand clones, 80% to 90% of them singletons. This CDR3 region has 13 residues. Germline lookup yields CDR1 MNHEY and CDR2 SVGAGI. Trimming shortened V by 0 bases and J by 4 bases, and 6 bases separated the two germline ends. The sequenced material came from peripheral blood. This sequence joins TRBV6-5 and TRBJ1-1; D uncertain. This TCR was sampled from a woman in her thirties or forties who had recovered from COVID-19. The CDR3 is CASSYSISTEAFF. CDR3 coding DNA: TGTGCCAGCAGTTACTCAATATCCACTGAAGCTTTCTTT.